A selection of T cell receptor beta chains follows, all from one sample in a study of Ad26.COV2.S vaccination and SARS-CoV-2 variants. Sequencing used immunoSEQ multiplex PCR; TCRdb keeps in-frame clones, though not all of them. This table has over 350,000 clones, 75% to 90% appearing once. Source: peripheral blood, taken in a trial of Ad26.COV2.S vaccine versus placebo. The receptors were gathered from a person between 18 and 65 years old who received the Ad26.COV2.S COVID-19 vaccine or a placebo. Both conserved end residues are part of each CDR3. The order of the fields is J gene, D gene, V gene, clone size, CDR3 protein, CDR3 DNA. The D gene is left open where the match is weak. A clone size is listed for some rows: how often the clone was seen (once, few, many), or a class if it is expanded.

TRBJ1-2	.	TRBV4-1	.	CASSQWKGNYGYTF	TGCGCCAGCAGCCAATGGAAGGGAAACTATGGCTACACCTTC
TRBJ1-6	.	TRBV6-1	.	CASSESYNSPLHF	TGTGCCAGCAGTGAGAGCTATAATTCACCCCTCCACTTT
TRBJ1-6	.	TRBV12-3/TRBV12-4	.	CASSSLTSPLHF	TGTGCCAGCAGTTCGCTGACTTCACCCCTCCACTTT
TRBJ1-2	.	TRBV4-2	.	CASSQDGVALDYGYTF	TGTGCCAGCAGCCAAGATGGAGTCGCCCTGGACTATGGCTACACCTTC
TRBJ1-1	.	TRBV29-1	.	CSVSSLNTEAFF	TGCAGCGTTTCCTCGCTGAACACTGAAGCTTTCTTT
TRBJ1-2	TRBD1	TRBV5-1	.	CASSLSGQVYGYTF	TGCGCCAGCAGCTTGTCGGGACAGGTCTATGGCTACACCTTC
TRBJ1-2	TRBD1	TRBV3-1/TRBV3-2	.	CASSQADRGSGYTF	TGTGCCAGCAGCCAAGCGGACAGGGGGAGCGGCTACACCTTC
TRBJ2-1	TRBD2	TRBV5-1	once	CASSLTSGDEQFF	TGCGCCAGCAGCTTGACTAGCGGGGACGAGCAGTTCTTC
TRBJ2-7	TRBD2	TRBV7-8	.	CASSFTILSGGTEQYF	TGTGCCAGCAGCTTTACGATACTCAGCGGGGGAACCGAGCAGTACTTC
TRBJ1-3	.	TRBV11-2	once	CASSGNSGNTIYF	TGTGCCAGCAGCGGGAACTCTGGAAACACCATATATTTT
TRBJ2-2	TRBD1	TRBV7-6	.	CASRPAPVTGPYGELFF	TGTGCCAGCAGGCCTGCCCCCGTGACAGGGCCATACGGGGAGCTGTTTTTT
TRBJ1-2	.	TRBV19	.	CASSMETLANYGYTF	TGTGCCAGTAGTATGGAGACTTTAGCTAACTATGGCTACACCTTC
TRBJ2-5	.	TRBV5-6	.	CASSLKNRDTYQETQYF	TGTGCCAGCAGCTTGAAAAACCGAGACACGTACCAAGAGACCCAGTACTTC
TRBJ2-5	TRBD2	TRBV7-9	.	CASSFDGTGTSLLETQYF	TGTGCCAGCAGCTTCGATGGCACCGGGACTAGTTTATTAGAGACCCAGTACTTC
TRBJ2-1	.	TRBV7-2	once	CASSRSLSSYNEQFF	TGTGCCAGCAGCCGTTCCTTGAGCTCCTACAATGAGCAGTTCTTC
TRBJ2-1	.	TRBV11-2	.	CASSQQDYNEQFF	TGTGCCAGCAGCCAACAGGATTACAATGAGCAGTTCTTC
TRBJ2-7	TRBD2	TRBV7-8	once	CASSLGGLAGVYEQYF	TGTGCCAGCAGCTTAGGGGGACTAGCGGGGGTTTACGAGCAGTACTTC
TRBJ2-1	TRBD2	TRBV19	.	CASRVVTGGYNEQFF	TGTGCCAGTAGAGTAGTAACGGGGGGCTACAATGAGCAGTTCTTC
TRBJ2-3	TRBD1	TRBV13	.	CASSWDRSYTDTQYF	TGTGCCAGCAGCTGGGACAGAAGTTACACAGATACGCAGTATTTT
TRBJ1-3	.	TRBV29-1	.	CSVEDRASSSSGNTIYF	TGCAGCGTTGAAGATCGGGCCTCCTCGAGCTCTGGAAACACCATATATTTT
TRBJ1-2	TRBD1	TRBV19	.	CASNNLGTGFYGYTF	TGTGCCAGTAACAATCTCGGGACAGGGTTCTATGGCTACACCTTC
TRBJ2-2	TRBD2	TRBV27	.	CASSFFAGGLTGELFF	TGTGCCAGCAGTTTTTTTGCGGGGGGGCTCACCGGGGAGCTGTTTTTT
TRBJ2-5	TRBD2	TRBV5-4	.	CASSLADLQRGETQYF	TGTGCCAGCAGCTTGGCGGACCTCCAGCGGGGAGAGACCCAGTACTTC
TRBJ2-1	.	TRBV30	.	CAWSTPNEQFF	TGTGCCTGGAGTACTCCCAATGAGCAGTTCTTC
TRBJ1-1	.	TRBV11-2	.	CASTPLGGMNTEAFF	TGTGCCAGCACCCCCTTGGGGGGAATGAACACTGAAGCTTTCTTT
TRBJ1-2	.	TRBV29-1	.	CSVGEGPYGYTF	TGCAGCGTTGGCGAGGGCCCCTATGGCTACACCTTC
TRBJ1-3	TRBD1	TRBV19	.	CASSRDRSVSGNTIYF	TGTGCCAGTAGCCGGGACAGAAGTGTGTCCGGAAACACCATATATTTT
TRBJ2-7	.	TRBV24-1	once	CATSEYDRSDYEQYF	TGTGCCACCAGTGAATATGACAGGTCAGACTACGAGCAGTACTTC